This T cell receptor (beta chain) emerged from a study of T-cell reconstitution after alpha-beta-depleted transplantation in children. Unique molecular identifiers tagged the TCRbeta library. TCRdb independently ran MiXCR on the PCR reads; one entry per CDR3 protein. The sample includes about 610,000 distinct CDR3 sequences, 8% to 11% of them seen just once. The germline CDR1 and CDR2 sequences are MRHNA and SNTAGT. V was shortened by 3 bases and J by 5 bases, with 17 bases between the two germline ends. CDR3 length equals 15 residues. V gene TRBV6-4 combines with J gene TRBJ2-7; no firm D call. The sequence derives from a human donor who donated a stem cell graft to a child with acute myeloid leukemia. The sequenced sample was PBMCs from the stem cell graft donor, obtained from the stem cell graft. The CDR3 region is CASSDFGPSGDEQYF. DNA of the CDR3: TGTGCCAGCAGTGATTTTGGCCCCTCGGGCGACGAGCAGTACTTC.